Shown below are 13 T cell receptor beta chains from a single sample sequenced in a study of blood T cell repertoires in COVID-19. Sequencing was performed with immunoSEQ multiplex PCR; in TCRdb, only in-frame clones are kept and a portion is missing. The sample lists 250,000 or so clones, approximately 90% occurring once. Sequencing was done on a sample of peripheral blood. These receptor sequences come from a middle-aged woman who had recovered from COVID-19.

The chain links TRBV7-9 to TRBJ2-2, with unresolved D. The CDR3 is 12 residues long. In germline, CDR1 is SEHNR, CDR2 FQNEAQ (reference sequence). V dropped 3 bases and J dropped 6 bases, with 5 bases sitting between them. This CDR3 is CASSFPAGELFF. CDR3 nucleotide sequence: TGTGCCAGCAGCTTCCCCGCCGGGGAGCTGTTTTTT.

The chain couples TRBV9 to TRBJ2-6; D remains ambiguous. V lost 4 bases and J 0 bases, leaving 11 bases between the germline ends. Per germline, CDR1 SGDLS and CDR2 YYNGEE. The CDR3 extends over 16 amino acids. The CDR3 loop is CASSPQPSSGANVLTF. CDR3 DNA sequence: TGTGCCAGCAGCCCGCAACCGAGCTCTGGGGCCAACGTCCTGACTTTC.

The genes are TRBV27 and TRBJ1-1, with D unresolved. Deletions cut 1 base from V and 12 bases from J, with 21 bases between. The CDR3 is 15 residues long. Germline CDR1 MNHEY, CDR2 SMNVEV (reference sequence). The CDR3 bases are TGTGCCAGCAGTTTATACCCCCTTGGGGATCGGGAGACTTTCTTT. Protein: CASSLYPLGDRETFF.

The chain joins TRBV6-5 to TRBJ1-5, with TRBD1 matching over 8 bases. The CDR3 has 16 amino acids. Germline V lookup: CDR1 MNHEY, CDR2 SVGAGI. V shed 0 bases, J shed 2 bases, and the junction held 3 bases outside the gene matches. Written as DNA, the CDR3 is TGTGCCAGCAGTTACTCTATGGGACAGGGCAATCAGCCCCAGCATTTT. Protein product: CASSYSMGQGNQPQHF.

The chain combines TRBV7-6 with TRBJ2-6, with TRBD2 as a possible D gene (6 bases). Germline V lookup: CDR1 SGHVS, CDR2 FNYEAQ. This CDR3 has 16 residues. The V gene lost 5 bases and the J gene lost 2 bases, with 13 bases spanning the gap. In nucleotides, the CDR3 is TGTGCCAGCAGCCCCCTCTCGGGGGCTGGGGCCAACGTCCTGACTTTC. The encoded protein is CASSPLSGAGANVLTF.

CDR3 loop: CSVGPYGLRGTQYF. CDR3 nucleotide sequence: TGCAGCGTTGGCCCCTACGGGTTGCGGGGGACCCAGTACTTC. This rearrangement joins TRBV29-1 to TRBJ2-5; D perhaps matches TRBD2 (6 bases). The CDR3 extends over 14 amino acids. Germline CDR1 reads SQVTM; CDR2 reads ANQGSEA. V was clipped by 4 bases and J by 7 bases, with 19 bases between them.

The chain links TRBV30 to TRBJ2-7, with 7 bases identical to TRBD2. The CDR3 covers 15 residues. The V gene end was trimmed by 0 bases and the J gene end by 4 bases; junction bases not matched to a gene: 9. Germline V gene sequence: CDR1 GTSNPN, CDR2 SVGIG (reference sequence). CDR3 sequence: CAWSVLAGVQYEQYF. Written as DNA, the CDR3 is TGTGCCTGGAGTGTACTGGCGGGGGTCCAGTACGAGCAGTACTTC. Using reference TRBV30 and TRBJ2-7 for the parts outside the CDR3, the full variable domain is SQTIHQWPATLVQPVGSPLSLECTVEGTSNPNLYWYRQAAGRGLQLLFYSVGIGQISSEVPQNLSASRPQDRQFILSSKKLLLSDSGFYLCAWSVLAGVQYEQYFGPGTRLTVT.

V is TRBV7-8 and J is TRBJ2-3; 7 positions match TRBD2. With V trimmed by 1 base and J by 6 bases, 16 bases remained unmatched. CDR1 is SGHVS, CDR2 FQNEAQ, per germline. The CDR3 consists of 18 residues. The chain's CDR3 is CASSLESGGSLRGDTQYF. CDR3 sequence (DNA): TGTGCCAGCAGCTTAGAGTCTGGCGGGAGCCTCCGTGGGGATACGCAGTATTTT.

DNA of the CDR3: TGTGCCAGCAGTCCCACCGGACTAGCGGGAAAGACCAGGGAGACCCAGTACTTC. Residues: CASSPTGLAGKTRETQYF. The genes are TRBV6-2 or TRBV6-3 and TRBJ2-5; 12 nucleotides match TRBD2. The CDR3 length is 18 residues. Germline values: CDR1 MNHEY, CDR2 SVGEGT. V shed 5 bases and J 5 bases; nucleotides not matched to a gene: 15.

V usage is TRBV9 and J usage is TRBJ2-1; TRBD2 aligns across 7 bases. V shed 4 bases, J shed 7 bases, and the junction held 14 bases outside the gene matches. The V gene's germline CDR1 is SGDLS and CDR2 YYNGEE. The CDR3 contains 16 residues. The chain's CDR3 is CASSPRAAGTTNEQFF. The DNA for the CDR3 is TGTGCCAGCAGCCCCCGGGCAGCGGGGACCACAAATGAGCAGTTCTTC.

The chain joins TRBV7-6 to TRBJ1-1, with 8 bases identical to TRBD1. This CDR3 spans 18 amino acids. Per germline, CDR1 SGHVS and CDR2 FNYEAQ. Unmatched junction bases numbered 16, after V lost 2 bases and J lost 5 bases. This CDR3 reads CASSLFGGQDPLRTEAFF. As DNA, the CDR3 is TGTGCCAGCAGCTTATTTGGGGGACAGGACCCCCTTAGGACTGAAGCTTTCTTT.

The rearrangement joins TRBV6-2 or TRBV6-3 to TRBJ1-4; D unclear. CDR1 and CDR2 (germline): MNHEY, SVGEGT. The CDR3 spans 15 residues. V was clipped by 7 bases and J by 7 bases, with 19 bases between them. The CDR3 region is CASNPTGWTSEKLFF. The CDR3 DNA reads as TGTGCCAGCAACCCAACGGGGTGGACGAGTGAAAAACTGTTTTTT.

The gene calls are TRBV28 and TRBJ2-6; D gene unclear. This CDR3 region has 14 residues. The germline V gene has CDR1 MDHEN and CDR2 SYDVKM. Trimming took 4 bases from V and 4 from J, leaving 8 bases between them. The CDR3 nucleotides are TGTGCCAGCAGTTCCCCCCTCGGGGCCAACGTCCTGACTTTC. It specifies CASSSPLGANVLTF.